This T cell receptor beta chain appears in the sequencing data of a study of regulatory dendritic cells for organ transplantation. Study-level results: Naive T cells showed high diversity, memory cells less, memory CD8+ least. Of resting T cell subsets, memory CD8+ had the most alloreactive clonotypes. Considerable individual heterogeneity was seen in alloreactive memory CD8+ T cells. Regulatory dendritic cells appeared to expand memory CD8+ clones less than mature ones.

Profiling relied on immunoSEQ multiplex PCR, and the TCRdb table lists in-frame clones only, not all of them. The sample lists under 30,000 clones, about three quarters occurring once. Concerning this clone itself: Antigen: not known.

Looked up from germline, CDR1 is MNHEY and CDR2 is SVGAGI. CDR3 size: 14 residues. Trimming at V came to 7 bases and at J to 2 bases, leaving 8 bases not matched to a gene. This clonotype originated in a human donor in good health. The sample was memory CD4+ T cells from blood. Noted subset: CD45RO+ memory T cells. The rearrangement uses TRBV6-5 and TRBJ2-7, with TRBD1 matching over 7 bases. The CDR3 is CASTSPQGAYEQYF. The DNA of the CDR3 is TGTGCCAGCACCTCACCCCAGGGGGCCTACGAGCAGTACTTC.